Presented here are 5 T cell receptor beta chains from one specimen sequenced in a study of T cell repertoires in cytomegalovirus infection. Via MiXCR, TCRdb re-called the reads, giving one row per CDR3 protein. Of 150,000 to 200,000 distinct CDR3 sequences listed, about 21% are singletons. The specimen was PBMCs. These receptors were collected from a human donor in good health (CMV status not recorded). Some clones in this sample may be carry-over from other donors' samples.

In its sample, this clonotype was seen a few times. The chain combines TRBV6-2 or TRBV6-3 with TRBJ2-7; D is unclear. Germline V CDR1 and CDR2: MNHEY, SVGEGT. The CDR3 has 12 residues. V was pared by 9 bases and J by 2 bases, with 11 bases between. CDR3 protein: CASQSVTYEQYF. In DNA, the CDR3 is TGTGCCAGTCAGTCCGTCACCTACGAGCAGTACTTC.

This clonotype was detected only a few times. The chain has TRBV7-8 and TRBJ2-6; D gene ambiguous. The CDR3 is made up of 15 amino acids. Trimming cost V 1 base and J 2 bases, with 6 bases left between them. From germline, CDR1 is SGHVS and CDR2 FQNEAQ. The DNA for the CDR3 is TGTGCCAGCAGCTTAGTTCCGACTGGGGCCAACGTCCTGACTTTC. Its protein is CASSLVPTGANVLTF.

This rearrangement joins TRBV7-2 to TRBJ2-7, with a possible D match to TRBD1 (6 bases). Looked up from germline, CDR1 is SGHTA and CDR2 is FQGNSA. V lost 4 bases, J lost 6 bases, and 13 bases lay in between. The CDR3 totals 13 residues. In DNA form, the CDR3 reads TGTGCCAGCAGCTCGGGACAATGGGGCGAGCAGTACTTC. Protein product: CASSSGQWGEQYF.

The chain joins TRBV6-6 to TRBJ2-1, with 7 bases lining up with TRBD1. Trimming cost V 1 base and J 10 bases; bases outside gene matches: 1. This CDR3 region has 12 residues. From germline, CDR1 is MNHNY and CDR2 SVGAGI (reference sequence). CDR3 residues: CASSYYRGEQFF. The CDR3, as DNA: TGTGCCAGCAGTTACTACAGGGGCGAGCAGTTCTTC.

This clonotype was seen more than once but under ten times. The chain combines TRBV11-1 with TRBJ2-1; D uncertain. The CDR3 extends over 12 amino acids. Germline V CDR1 and CDR2: SGHAT, FQDESV (reference sequence). Trimming took off 3 bases at V and 8 bases at J, with 8 bases between the two ends. Written as DNA, the CDR3 is TGTGCCAGCAGCTTCAGTAGCTATGAGCAGTTCTTC. As protein: CASSFSSYEQFF.